Following are 29 T cell receptor beta chains from one sample sequenced in a study of shared clonotypes between healthy human individuals. Method: immunoSEQ multiplex PCR; TCRdb's copy keeps in-frame clones and lacks some. The sample lists about 490,000 clones, roughly 85% occurring once. Sequencing input: PBMCs. The receptors were sampled from a woman aged 40 to 55 in good health. Some clones in this sample may be carry-over from other donors' samples.

The chain has TRBV5-1 and TRBJ1-4; D call uncertain. Trimming pared 4 bases from V and 0 bases from J, leaving 13 bases between. This CDR3 has 16 residues. In germline, CDR1 is SGHRS, CDR2 YFSETQ. Written as DNA, the CDR3 is TGCGCCAGCAGCCCCGGGCTTAGTGCAACTAATGAAAAACTGTTTTTT. Its translation is CASSPGLSATNEKLFF.

This clone was seen just once. One end of the junction fails to match germline, which may point to a read error. Other DNA sequences of this sample code for an identical CDR3. The CDR3 spells CASSVDRGYGYTF. DNA for the CDR3: TGCGCCAGCAGCGTAGACCGGGGATATGGCTACACCTTC. This chain links TRBV9 with TRBJ1-2; no firm D call. Looked up from germline, CDR1 is SGDLS and CDR2 is YYNGEE. The CDR3 has 13 residues. The whole variable domain, remainder taken from reference TRBV9 and TRBJ1-2, is DSGVTQTPKHLITATGQRVTLRCSPRSGDLSVYWYQQSLDQGLQFLIQYYNGEERAKGNILERFSAQQFPDLHSELNLSSLELGDSALYFCASSVDRGYGYTFGSGTRLTVV.

This clone has just one count. The chain combines TRBV10-3 with TRBJ1-1; D unclear. The germline CDR1 and CDR2 sequences are ENHRY and SYGVKD. The CDR3 covers 15 residues. Trimming cost V 3 bases and J 1 base, with 12 bases left between them. The CDR3 protein is CAISERTARNTEAFF. The CDR3 bases are TGTGCCATCAGTGAAAGGACGGCGAGGAACACTGAAGCTTTCTTT.

In regard to this clone: A much larger clone lies a single base off, so this may be a read error. Other DNA sequences in the sample encode the same CDR3. The V and J genes are TRBV6-6 and TRBJ2-2; perhaps TRBD2 as D (5 bases). Germline V gene data show CDR1 as MNHNY and CDR2 as SVGAGI (reference sequence). The CDR3 has 16 amino acids. Trimming removed 0 bases from V and 2 bases from J, with 10 bases in between. The CDR3 nucleotides are TGTGCCAGCAGTTACTCTACCGGGAAAAACACCGGGGAGCTGTTTTTT. As protein: CASSYSTGKNTGELFF.

This clone appeared once. The V call is TRBV10-3, the J call TRBJ2-1; 9 bases are a match to TRBD2. After removal of 3 bases from V and 9 bases from J, the junction contained 9 bases not matched to a gene. This CDR3 has 15 amino acids. Germline V gene sequence: CDR1 ENHRY, CDR2 SYGVKD. CDR3 protein: CAISDGVAGVAEQFF. CDR3 bases: TGTGCCATCAGTGATGGGGTAGCGGGAGTTGCTGAGCAGTTCTTC.

This clone was picked up one time. CDR3 DNA: TGTGCCAGCAGTACCCGGCTAAGGCAGGGGGGTACCGGGGAGCTGTTTTTT. Translating gives CASSTRLRQGGTGELFF. The V and J genes are TRBV28 and TRBJ2-2; TRBD1 might be the D (7 bases). Trimming cost V 5 bases and J 5 bases, with 21 bases left between them. The CDR3 extends over 17 amino acids. CDR1 and CDR2 (germline): MDHEN, SYDVKM.

This chain connects TRBV5-4 to TRBJ1-4, with D tentatively TRBD1 (5 bases). The germline CDR1 and CDR2 sequences are SGHNT and YYREEE (reference sequence). Trimming stripped 4 bases from V and 8 bases from J, with 18 bases between. The CDR3 totals 15 residues. The CDR3 is CASSQVGQGEEKLFF. The CDR3 DNA reads as TGTGCCAGCAGCCAGGTGGGGCAGGGTGAGGAAAAACTGTTTTTT. Full variable domain (missing parts from reference TRBV5-4 and TRBJ1-4): ETGVTQSPTHLIKTRGQQVTLRCSSQSGHNTVSWYQQALGQGPQFIFQYYREEENGRGNFPPRFSGLQFPNYSSELNVNALELDDSALYLCASSQVGQGEEKLFFGSGTQLSVL.

The chain is built from TRBV5-1 and TRBJ2-1; 9 positions agree with TRBD2. CDR3 length: 15 residues. CDR1 and CDR2 from the germline V gene are SGHRS and YFSETQ. The trim removed 4 bases at V and 6 bases at J, leaving 8 bases unmatched. The CDR3 reads CASSPRLAGTNEQFF. The CDR3 DNA reads TGCGCCAGCAGCCCCAGGCTAGCGGGAACCAATGAGCAGTTCTTC.

This clone was counted a single time. An end of the junction differs from the germline gene, which may be a read error. The chain combines TRBV7-7 with TRBJ2-7; D may be TRBD2 (6 bases). The CDR3 consists of 14 residues. Germline-derived CDR1 and CDR2 are SSHAT and FNYEAQ (reference sequence). For the CDR3, the DNA is TGTGCTAGCAGCCCTGTGGCGGGGCGGTACGAGCAGTACTTC. Its translation is CASSPVAGRYEQYF.

The V and J genes are TRBV7-3 and TRBJ2-7; weak D call: TRBD1 (7 bases). Germline CDR1 and CDR2: SGHTA and FQGTGA. There are 15 residues in the CDR3. Trimming cost V 1 base and J 2 bases, with 12 bases left between them. CDR3 coding DNA: TGTGCCAGCAGCTTAATGGCGGGACAGACCTACGAGCAGTACTTC. It translates to CASSLMAGQTYEQYF. Using reference TRBV7-3 and TRBJ2-7 for the parts outside the CDR3, the full variable domain is GAGVSQTPSNKVTEKGKYVELRCDPISGHTALYWYRQSLGQGPEFLIYFQGTGAADDSGLPNDRFFAVRPEGSVSTLKIQRTERGDSAVYLCASSLMAGQTYEQYFGPGTRLTVT.

The rearrangement links TRBV7-9 to TRBJ1-1, with D hard to call. The V end was cut by 7 bases, the J end by 1 base, with 7 bases between. Germline lookup yields CDR1 SEHNR and CDR2 FQNEAQ (reference sequence). The CDR3 totals 12 residues. CDR3 protein: CASNSGNTEAFF. The DNA of the CDR3 is TGTGCCAGCAATTCGGGGAACACTGAAGCTTTCTTT.

V is TRBV14 and J is TRBJ2-1, with 8 bases lining up with TRBD2. Germline V lookup: CDR1 SGHDN, CDR2 FVKESK. This CDR3 comprises 17 residues. V was pared by 0 bases and J by 8 bases, with 12 bases of the junction left unmatched. CDR3 in amino acids: CASSQDPFGLAVYEQFF. The DNA for the CDR3 is TGTGCCAGCAGCCAAGATCCGTTCGGACTAGCCGTCTATGAGCAGTTCTTC.

The chain has TRBV7-3 and TRBJ2-1, with 15 bases identical to TRBD2. This CDR3 is 18 amino acids long. V shed 6 bases, J shed 7 bases, and the junction held 13 bases outside the gene matches. Germline loops: CDR1 SGHTA, CDR2 FQGTGA. The CDR3 DNA reads as TGTGCCAGCAGTCCGAGGACTAGCGGGAGGGCCGGGACGAATGAGCAGTTCTTC. Translation gives CASSPRTSGRAGTNEQFF.

The chain carries TRBV11-1 and TRBJ2-3; TRBD1 matches 7 bases. Germline V gives CDR1 SGHAT, CDR2 FQDESV (reference sequence). Germline trimming cut 7 bases from V and 1 base from J; bases unmatched to any gene: 14. This CDR3 has 17 residues. CDR3 sequence: CASTSFDRVNGTDTQYF. Here the CDR3 DNA reads TGTGCCAGCACCTCGTTTGACAGGGTTAATGGCACAGATACGCAGTATTTT.

V gene TRBV2 combines with J gene TRBJ2-7; weak D call: TRBD1 (6 bases). Germline-derived CDR1 and CDR2 are SNHLY and FYNNEI. The CDR3 covers 14 residues. V was pared by 3 bases and J by 3 bases, with 12 bases between. The CDR3 nucleotides are TGTGCCAGCAGTGAGCAGGGGAAACTCTACGAGCAGTACTTC. Translating gives CASSEQGKLYEQYF.

As regards this clone: This sequence is one base from a far larger clone and is likely a read error. Different DNA sequences within this sample yield the same CDR3. V and J are TRBV4-1 and TRBJ2-6, with D possibly matching TRBD1 (5 bases). The CDR3 is made up of 14 amino acids. Germline values: CDR1 MGHRA, CDR2 YSYEKL. In nucleotides, the CDR3 is TGCGCCAGCAGCCAAGATTCTGGGGCCAACGTCCTGACCTTC. Protein sequence: CASSQDSGANVLTF.

This chain connects TRBV2 to TRBJ2-7, with D perhaps TRBD1 (5 bases). The CDR3 extends over 16 amino acids. V gave up 6 bases and J gave up 3 bases, with 21 bases separating them. Germline V CDR1 and CDR2: SNHLY, FYNNEI. For the CDR3, the DNA is TGTGCCAGCAGCGGATCCCCGACAGACGGATTCTACGAGCAGTACTTC. Amino acid sequence: CASSGSPTDGFYEQYF.

The chain is built from TRBV4-1 and TRBJ2-5; 13 bases agree with TRBD2. Germline trimming cut 4 bases from V and 5 bases from J; bases unmatched to any gene: 4. The CDR3 consists of 15 residues. Germline CDR1 is MGHRA and CDR2 is YSYEKL. The CDR3, as DNA: TGCGCCAGCAGCCCCCAACTAGCGGGAGGGGAGACCCAGTACTTC. As protein: CASSPQLAGGETQYF.

CDR3 loop: CASSRTENSGANVLTF. The CDR3 region has the DNA TGTGCCAGCAGCCGGACAGAAAACTCTGGGGCCAACGTCCTGACTTTC. The V and J genes are TRBV6-6 and TRBJ2-6, with a possible D match to TRBD1 (6 bases). CDR1 MNHNY and CDR2 SVGAGI come from the germline V gene (reference sequence). The CDR3 loop spans 16 amino acids. The V end was cut by 6 bases, the J end by 0 bases, with 12 bases between.

This sequence joins TRBV29-1 and TRBJ2-2; D remains unclear. Germline values: CDR1 SQVTM, CDR2 ANQGSEA. The CDR3 length is 13 residues. The V gene lost 4 bases and the J gene lost 4 bases, with 10 bases spanning the gap. The CDR3 nucleotides read TGCAGCGTTGGGACGACGGGCACCGGGGAGCTGTTTTTT. Translation: CSVGTTGTGELFF.

The chain couples TRBV28 to TRBJ1-2, with TRBD1 matching over 7 bases. V gave up 3 bases and J gave up 4 bases; unmatched junction bases: 5. The germline gives CDR1 MDHEN, CDR2 SYDVKM. This CDR3 has 14 amino acids. The CDR3 DNA reads as TGTGCCAGCAGTTTGTTACGGACAGGCTATGGCTACACCTTC. Translating it yields CASSLLRTGYGYTF.

The chain employs TRBV19 and TRBJ2-3, with 11 bases fitting TRBD1. CDR1 is LNHDA, CDR2 SQIVND, per germline (reference sequence). The CDR3 runs 15 residues. V was pared by 3 bases and J by 6 bases, with 5 bases of the junction left unmatched. The CDR3 spells CASSMGQGVTDTQYF. CDR3 in DNA: TGTGCCAGTAGTATGGGACAGGGGGTTACTGATACGCAGTATTTT.

The chain couples TRBV7-3 to TRBJ2-3, with D unclear. The CDR3 has 13 amino acids. Trimming took off 4 bases at V and 3 bases at J, with 8 bases between the two ends. Germline CDR1 and CDR2: SGHTA and FQGTGA. The CDR3 region has the DNA TGTGCCAGCAGCTCTGCACGGACAGATACGCAGTATTTT. Translating gives CASSSARTDTQYF.

This chain connects TRBV21-1 to TRBJ2-7; the table gives TRBD2 as D, unverified against the DNA. TRBV21-1 is a known pseudogene. This CDR3 has 16 residues. The CDR3 nucleotides read TGTGCCAGCAGCAAAGTACTAGCGGAGGGGGGATACGAGCAGTACTTC. This translates into CASSKVLAEGGYEQYF.

The chain is built from TRBV4-1 and TRBJ2-3; D call uncertain. CDR1 and CDR2 (germline): MGHRA, YSYEKL. Trimming stripped 7 bases from V and 2 bases from J, with 7 bases between. The CDR3 runs 12 residues. The CDR3 is CASTDFTDTQYF. CDR3 bases: TGCGCCAGCACCGATTTCACAGATACGCAGTATTTT.

This chain connects TRBV9 to TRBJ2-5; D is unclear. The V end was cut by 0 bases, the J end by 5 bases, with 8 bases between. CDR3 length equals 13 residues. The germline CDR1 and CDR2 sequences are SGDLS and YYNGEE. CDR3 DNA sequence: TGTGCCAGCAGCGTAGGGATGCGTGAGACCCAGTACTTC. Translation: CASSVGMRETQYF.

The V gene is TRBV27, the J gene TRBJ2-7; D may be TRBD2 (5 bases). This CDR3 spans 13 amino acids. From germline, CDR1 is MNHEY and CDR2 SMNVEV (reference sequence). V lost 6 bases to trimming and J lost 4 bases, with 13 bases between them. Here the CDR3 reads CASRDAGTYEQYF. CDR3 DNA: TGTGCCAGCAGGGATGCGGGTACATACGAGCAGTACTTC.

This clone was picked up a small number of times. The chain has TRBV18 and TRBJ1-1; 7 nucleotides align to TRBD1. The CDR3 loop spans 14 amino acids. The junction had 6 bases not matched to a gene; V was cut back by 2 bases and J by 6 bases. Per germline, CDR1 KGHSH and CDR2 LQKENI. The CDR3 bases are TGTGCCAGCTCACCAGGGACAGCCCCCCCTGAAGCTTTCTTT. Residues: CASSPGTAPPEAFF.

The gene calls are TRBV4-3 and TRBJ2-3, with TRBD2 matching over 10 bases. After removal of 3 bases from V and 4 bases from J, the junction contained 13 bases not matched to a gene. The CDR3 is 18 residues long. CDR1 LGHNA and CDR2 YSLEER come from the germline V gene. The CDR3 DNA follows: TGCGCCAGCAGCCATGGACCCCCTAGCGGGAGAAGAGCAGATACGCAGTATTTT. This sequence encodes CASSHGPPSGRRADTQYF.